This T cell receptor (beta chain) stems from a study of CXCR3-negative and CXCR3-positive naive CD8 T cells. This clonotype counts as medium-sized by frequency. Antigen: not known. Germline V lookup: CDR1 DFQATT, CDR2 SNEGSKA (reference sequence). This CDR3 comprises 14 residues. 5' RACE that incorporated UMI labels was used to prepare the TRB cDNA libraries. TCRdb reprocessed the 5' RACE reads; each CDR3 protein has one entry and no DNA is given. The listing contains 5,500 to 7,500 distinct CDR3 sequences. Study-level points and caveats: CXCR3-positive naive cells had more hydrophobic TRB CDR3s than CXCR3-negative naive cells.

Input material: naive CXCR3+ CD8+ T cells from blood. The subset: CD45RO-CCR7+CD27+CD95- naive CD8+ T cells expressing CXCR3 (TNR3+). This sequence joins TRBV20-1 and TRBJ2-1. The source of this sequence is a human donor in good health. Some clones in this sample may be carry-over from other donors' samples. CDR3: CSARDLAGYNEQFF.